This TCR beta chain was obtained from a study of blood T cell repertoires in COVID-19 (dated by TCRdb to the early 2020s). With regard to the full study: Collaborator samples came from the United States, Italy and Spain and covered acute and convalescent phases of COVID-19. The prospective study material was composed of cDNA or gDNA derived from T cells, B-cell-depleted T cells, or PBMCs. Sample metadata almost always included a de-identified subject ID, COVID-19 status, age in years and sex. Deeply sampled blood TCRbeta repertoires from subjects exposed to, actively infected with, or recovered from COVID-19 were included in the dataset. The repertoires were made available in a free public database intended to serve as a resource for research on the immune response to SARS-CoV-2. Where HLA class I and class II types were available, the types were taken from metadata supplied by the sample provider, not from assay-based typing. Samples came from the ongoing ImmuneRACE study (first 160 participants) plus 1,254 subjects from 6 global collaborators.

Note on this clone: The clone's antigen remains unknown. No clone much larger than this one lies a single base away; base qualities are absent.

What the authors observed across the whole study: The amount of clinical and demographic metadata varied by source and participant and was provided uncurated.

TCRbeta CDR3 regions were amplified from genomic DNA using the immunoSEQ Assay, a bias-controlled multiplex PCR. The published analysis was carried out like this. The number of nucleated cells in each sample was estimated by amplification of reference gene primers within the assay. To quantify the absolute abundance of each unique TCRbeta CDR3 rearrangement, sequence reads were collapsed and filtered. For each sample, productive Simpson clonality was calculated as the square root of Simpson's diversity index over productive rearrangements. TCRdb provides this immuneACCESS table in a form limited to in-frame rearrangements. Some clones are lacking; in checked studies, under half of them reflect an unresolved V gene, and why the rest are absent is not known. D and trimming come from the DNA, and the V and J calls and clone size come from that table. The sample profile shows roughly 80,000 clones; roughly 85% of them were found once. Around 5% of the sample comes from the top ten.

The germline V and J ends show losses of 4 bases and 8 bases respectively, and no gene match explains 10 bases of the junction. The CDR3 holds 16 amino acids from the cysteine to the phenylalanine. CDR3 DNA only is kept here, 48 bases in frame from base 1. CDR1 and CDR2 (SGDLS, YYNGEE) derive from the germline V gene. Collaborating institutions collected whole blood in K2EDTA tubes following their own protocols. Collaborator samples were shipped for TCRbeta analysis as frozen whole blood, isolated PBMCs, or DNA extracted from either sample type. The sample consisted of peripheral blood. The sequence came from a woman of 80 years or more with active or convalescent COVID-19. The V gene is TRBV9 and the J gene is TRBJ2-2; TRBD2 agrees with 11 junctional bases. The DNA sequence follows: TGTGCCAGCAGCCCGGGACTAGCGGACGTAGGGGGGGAGCTGTTTTTT. Its product reads: CASSPGLADVGGELFF.